Listed below are T cell receptor beta chains from one sample, sequenced in a study of CD8 T cells in ankylosing spondylitis. Using its own MiXCR run on the 5' RACE reads, TCRdb lists one record per CDR3 protein. The sample carries 400,000 to 450,000 distinct CDR3 sequences, approximately 17% recorded once. Sequencing was done on a sample of blood, either unsorted or a sorted T cell fraction (not recorded which). These receptors were obtained from a male donor with ankylosing spondylitis. Each CDR3 is given with its conserved first and last residue. D genes are given only for firm matches. Size is omitted from some rows. Given values are once, few, many or a class for expanded clones.

j_call: TRBJ1-6
clone_size: many
v_call: TRBV12-3/TRBV12-4
d_call: -
cdr3_aa: CASSLLGGDSSPLHF
cdr3_nt: TGTGCCAGCAGTTTACTGGGCGGTGATAGTTCACCCCTCCACTTT

j_call: TRBJ2-3
clone_size: -
v_call: TRBV20-1
d_call: -
cdr3_aa: CSARERRHLQGPTDTQYF
cdr3_nt: TGCAGTGCTAGAGAGAGGCGTCACCTCCAAGGGCCCACAGATACGCAGTATTTT

j_call: TRBJ2-1
clone_size: -
v_call: TRBV11-2
d_call: TRBD2
cdr3_aa: CASSESGTYNEQFF
cdr3_nt: TGTGCCAGCAGCGAGAGCGGGACCTACAATGAGCAGTTCTTC

j_call: TRBJ1-2
clone_size: few
v_call: TRBV16
d_call: -
cdr3_aa: CASSQYKGTYTF
cdr3_nt: TGTGCCAGCAGCCAATATAAGGGAACCTACACCTTC

j_call: TRBJ2-5
clone_size: few
v_call: TRBV29-1
d_call: TRBD2
cdr3_aa: CSALPGLALVETQYF
cdr3_nt: TGCAGCGCGCTACCGGGACTAGCTCTAGTGGAGACCCAGTACTTC

j_call: TRBJ2-1
clone_size: -
v_call: TRBV20-1
d_call: TRBD2
cdr3_aa: CSARDFPGLAGAGNEQFF
cdr3_nt: TGCAGTGCTAGAGATTTCCCGGGACTAGCGGGAGCTGGCAATGAGCAGTTCTTC

j_call: TRBJ1-1
clone_size: -
v_call: TRBV3-1
d_call: -
cdr3_aa: CASSPLGEGTEAFF
cdr3_nt: TGTGCCAGCAGCCCCCTAGGGGAGGGCACTGAAGCTTTCTTT

j_call: TRBJ1-1
clone_size: few
v_call: TRBV3-1
d_call: -
cdr3_aa: CASSQDFQPNTEAFF
cdr3_nt: TGTGCCAGCAGCCAAGATTTCCAGCCAAACACTGAAGCTTTCTTT

j_call: TRBJ1-1
clone_size: few
v_call: TRBV7-3
d_call: -
cdr3_aa: CASSYDRNTEAFF
cdr3_nt: TGTGCCAGCAGCTATGACAGGAACACTGAAGCTTTCTTT

j_call: TRBJ1-6
clone_size: few
v_call: TRBV7-6
d_call: -
cdr3_aa: CASSPAHSSPLHF
cdr3_nt: TGTGCCAGCAGCCCGGCGCATTCATCACCCCTCCACTTT

j_call: TRBJ2-1
clone_size: -
v_call: TRBV28
d_call: TRBD2
cdr3_aa: CASSLVSGSPSYNEQFF
cdr3_nt: TGTGCCAGCAGTTTAGTTAGCGGGAGTCCCTCCTACAATGAGCAGTTCTTC

j_call: TRBJ2-7
clone_size: few
v_call: TRBV20-1
d_call: TRBD2
cdr3_aa: CSARDPGGLGPYEQYF
cdr3_nt: TGCAGTGCTAGAGACCCTGGAGGACTAGGTCCCTACGAGCAGTACTTC

j_call: TRBJ2-2
clone_size: few
v_call: TRBV20-1
d_call: TRBD1
cdr3_aa: CSARQGRWSGELFF
cdr3_nt: TGCAGTGCAAGACAGGGCCGGTGGAGCGGGGAGCTGTTTTTT

j_call: TRBJ1-6
clone_size: -
v_call: TRBV11-2
d_call: -
cdr3_aa: CASSLGRSELHF
cdr3_nt: TGTGCCAGCAGCTTAGGCCGGTCCGAGCTCCACTTT

j_call: TRBJ1-5
clone_size: -
v_call: TRBV6-5
d_call: TRBD1
cdr3_aa: CASSYSSPTGGLWQPQHF
cdr3_nt: TGTGCCAGCAGTTACTCGTCCCCGACAGGGGGCTTATGGCAGCCCCAGCATTTT

j_call: TRBJ2-3
clone_size: few
v_call: TRBV5-1
d_call: TRBD2
cdr3_aa: CASSLKLANPLVTDTQYF
cdr3_nt: TGCGCCAGCAGCTTGAAACTAGCGAACCCCCTGGTGACAGATACGCAGTATTTT